A selection of T cell receptor beta chains follows, all from one sample in a study of blood T cell repertoires in COVID-19. Assay: immunoSEQ multiplex PCR; the TCRdb copy retains only in-frame clones and omits some. The data show tens of thousands of clones, with around 95% seen just once and around 4% held by the top ten. The material sequenced was peripheral blood. The receptor source for this set is a human donor with active COVID-19. The donor label of this sample is uncertain. Both conserved end residues are part of each CDR3.

v_call: TRBV28
j_call: TRBJ1-2
cdr3_aa: CASSLEGGLGGYTF

v_call: TRBV5-4
j_call: TRBJ2-3
cdr3_aa: CASSLAGTSTDTQYF

v_call: TRBV6-1
j_call: TRBJ2-3
cdr3_aa: CASSESGDGRTDTQYF

v_call: TRBV18
j_call: TRBJ1-5
cdr3_aa: CASGGTGSVSAQHF

v_call: TRBV24-1
j_call: TRBJ2-1
cdr3_aa: CATSGTSGGGWNEQFF

v_call: TRBV6-2/TRBV6-3
j_call: TRBJ2-7
cdr3_aa: CASSYSSLSGFYEQYF

v_call: TRBV6-1
j_call: TRBJ1-5
cdr3_aa: CASSENLENQPQHF

v_call: TRBV7-2
j_call: TRBJ2-7
cdr3_aa: CASSSGTSGSNEQYF

v_call: TRBV19
j_call: TRBJ1-2
cdr3_aa: CASSMEGTTLANYGYTF

v_call: TRBV2
j_call: TRBJ1-1
cdr3_aa: CASGGRLYTEAFF

v_call: TRBV30
j_call: TRBJ2-6
cdr3_aa: CAWSPPGQRKSGANVLTF

v_call: TRBV21-1
j_call: TRBJ1-2
cdr3_aa: CASSKGGTGASNYGYTF

v_call: TRBV5-1
j_call: TRBJ1-3
cdr3_aa: CASSLVGVSSGNTIYF

v_call: TRBV7-9
j_call: TRBJ2-5
cdr3_aa: CASSPGGQSFQETQYF

v_call: TRBV18
j_call: TRBJ2-4
cdr3_aa: CASSPIRGQGTIQYF

v_call: TRBV28
j_call: TRBJ2-7
cdr3_aa: CASSTAYEQYF

v_call: TRBV5-4
j_call: TRBJ1-1
cdr3_aa: CASSLGARGAFF

v_call: TRBV14
j_call: TRBJ2-1
cdr3_aa: CASSQVQGPFYNEQFF

v_call: TRBV5-5
j_call: TRBJ1-6
cdr3_aa: CASSLKGQSNSPLHF